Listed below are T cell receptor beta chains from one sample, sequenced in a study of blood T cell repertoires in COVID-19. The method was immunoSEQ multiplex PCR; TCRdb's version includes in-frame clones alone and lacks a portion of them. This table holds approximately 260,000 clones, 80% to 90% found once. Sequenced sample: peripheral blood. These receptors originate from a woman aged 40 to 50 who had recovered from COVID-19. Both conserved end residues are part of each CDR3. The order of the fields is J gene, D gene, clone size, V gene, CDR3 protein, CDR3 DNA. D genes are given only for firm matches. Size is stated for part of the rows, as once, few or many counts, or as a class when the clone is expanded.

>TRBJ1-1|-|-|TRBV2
CASSRDRNGVRAFF
TGTGCCAGCAGCCGTGACAGGAATGGGGTTCGAGCTTTCTTT
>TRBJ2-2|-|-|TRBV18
CASSPLSRNTGELFF
TGTGCCAGCTCACCGCTTAGCAGGAACACCGGGGAGCTGTTTTTT
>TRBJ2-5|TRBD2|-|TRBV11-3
CASSFFQLAGQETQYF
TGTGCCAGCAGCTTTTTTCAACTAGCGGGCCAAGAGACCCAGTACTTC
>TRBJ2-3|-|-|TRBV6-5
CASRSGGSTDTQYF
TGTGCCAGCAGGAGTGGAGGAAGCACAGATACGCAGTATTTT
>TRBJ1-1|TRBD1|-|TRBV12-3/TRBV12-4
CASSWTGLPEAFF
TGTGCCAGCAGTTGGACAGGGCTGCCTGAAGCTTTCTTT
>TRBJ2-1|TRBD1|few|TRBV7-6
CASSLVSGTDYNEQFF
TGTGCCAGCAGCTTAGTTTCCGGGACAGACTACAATGAGCAGTTCTTC
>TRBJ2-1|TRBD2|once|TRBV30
CAWSGRGAGGYNEQFF
TGTGCCTGGAGTGGGAGGGGAGCGGGAGGCTACAATGAGCAGTTCTTC
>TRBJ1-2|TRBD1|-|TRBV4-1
CASSQDPTTGVLYGYTF
TGCGCCAGCAGCCAAGATCCCACGACAGGGGTCCTTTATGGCTACACCTTC
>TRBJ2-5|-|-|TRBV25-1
CASSVSGTRSIQEAQYF
TGTGCCAGCAGTGTTTCAGGGACACGGTCGATCCAAGAGGCCCAGTACTTC
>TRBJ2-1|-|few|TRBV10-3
CAISGRGSYNEQFF
TGTGCCATCAGTGGTCGGGGGTCCTACAATGAGCAGTTCTTC
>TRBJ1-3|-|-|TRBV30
CAWSAVTSGNTIYF
TGTGCCTGGAGTGCAGTAACCTCTGGAAACACCATATATTTT
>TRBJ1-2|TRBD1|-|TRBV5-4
CASSTDRGGGYTF
TGTGCCAGCAGCACGGACAGGGGGGGTGGCTACACCTTC
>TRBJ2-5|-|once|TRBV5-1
CASSFDSEGLQETQYF
TGCGCCAGCAGCTTCGACTCCGAGGGCCTTCAAGAGACCCAGTACTTC
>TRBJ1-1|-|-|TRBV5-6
CASSLSRQISTEAFF
TGTGCCAGCAGCTTAAGTCGCCAGATTTCCACTGAAGCTTTCTTT
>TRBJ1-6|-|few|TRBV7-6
CASSLGPIPGDSPLHF
TGTGCCAGCAGCCTGGGGCCGATCCCTGGGGATTCACCCCTCCACTTT
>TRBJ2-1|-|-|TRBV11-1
CASSSNRGGYGNEQFF
TGTGCCAGCAGCTCTAACAGGGGGGGTTATGGGAATGAGCAGTTCTTC
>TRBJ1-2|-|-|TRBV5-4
CASSDGRTAFYGYTF
TGTGCCAGCAGCGACGGTCGGACAGCATTCTATGGCTACACCTTC
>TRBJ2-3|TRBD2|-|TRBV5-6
CASSPPGLAGADTQYF
TGTGCCAGCAGCCCGCCGGGACTAGCGGGGGCAGATACGCAGTATTTT
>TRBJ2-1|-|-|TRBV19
CASSIDLSSYNEQFF
TGTGCCAGTAGTATAGATTTGAGCTCCTACAATGAGCAGTTCTTC
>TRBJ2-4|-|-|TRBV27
CASSLQRAGKNIQYF
TGTGCCAGCAGTTTACAGCGTGCGGGCAAAAACATTCAGTACTTC
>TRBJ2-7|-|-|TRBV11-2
CASSLESQGLRQYF
TGTGCCAGCAGCTTAGAGTCCCAGGGACTTAGGCAGTACTTC
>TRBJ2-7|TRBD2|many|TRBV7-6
CASSLAPLAGGIGEQYF
TGTGCCAGCAGCTTAGCGCCCCTAGCGGGGGGCATCGGGGAGCAGTACTTC
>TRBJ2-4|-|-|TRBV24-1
CATSDLYFVLAKNIQYF
TGTGCCACCAGTGATTTGTACTTTGTGTTAGCCAAAAACATTCAGTACTTC
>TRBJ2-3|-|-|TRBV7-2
CASSLLGQVEDTQYF
TGTGCCAGCAGCTTATTGGGACAAGTCGAAGATACGCAGTATTTT
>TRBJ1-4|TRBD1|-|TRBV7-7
CASSLTTGGIEKLFF
TGTGCCAGCAGCTTAACGACAGGGGGGATTGAAAAACTGTTTTTT
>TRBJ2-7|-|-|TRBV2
CASNRGSEQYF
TGTGCCAGCAATCGGGGAAGTGAGCAGTACTTC
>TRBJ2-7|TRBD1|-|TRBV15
CATSRGTGPSREQYF
TGTGCCACCAGCAGGGGGACAGGACCAAGTCGGGAGCAGTACTTC
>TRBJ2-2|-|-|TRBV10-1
CASSDGAGELFF
TGCGCCAGCAGCGACGGGGCCGGGGAGCTGTTTTTT
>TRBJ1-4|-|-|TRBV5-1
CASSLGAGDEKLFF
TGCGCCAGCAGCTTGGGGGCAGGGGACGAAAAACTGTTTTTT
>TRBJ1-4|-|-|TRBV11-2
CASSLVGGNEKLFF
TGTGCCAGCAGCCTGGTAGGGGGTAATGAAAAACTGTTTTTT
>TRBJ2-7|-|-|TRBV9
CASSATGQLEQYF
TGTGCCAGCAGCGCGACAGGCCAATTGGAGCAGTACTTC
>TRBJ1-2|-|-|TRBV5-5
CASSRGVSDYGYTF
TGTGCCAGCAGCCGCGGGGTCAGCGACTATGGCTACACCTTC
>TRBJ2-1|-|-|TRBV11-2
CASSFRDNYNEQFF
TGTGCCAGCAGCTTCCGGGACAACTACAATGAGCAGTTCTTC
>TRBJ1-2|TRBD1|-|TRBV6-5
CASSTETGGNYGYTF
TGTGCCAGCAGCACAGAGACAGGGGGTAACTATGGCTACACCTTC
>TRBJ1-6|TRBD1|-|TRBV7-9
CASSSDRGWSPLHF
TGTGCCAGCAGCTCAGACAGGGGATGGTCACCCCTCCACTTT
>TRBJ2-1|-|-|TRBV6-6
CAVDAGLYNEQFF
TGTGCCGTAGATGCGGGACTTTACAATGAGCAGTTCTTC
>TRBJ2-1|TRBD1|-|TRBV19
CASSRQGFGSYNEQFF
TGTGCCAGTAGCAGACAGGGGTTCGGCTCCTACAATGAGCAGTTCTTC
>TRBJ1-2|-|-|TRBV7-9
CASSLTGQTPLGYTF
TGTGCCAGCAGCTTAACAGGACAGACACCTTTGGGCTACACCTTC
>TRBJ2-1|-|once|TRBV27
CASTDMGLNYNEQFF
TGTGCCAGCACCGACATGGGTCTAAACTACAATGAGCAGTTCTTC
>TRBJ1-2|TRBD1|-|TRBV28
CASKPGQGDYGYTF
TGTGCCAGCAAACCGGGACAGGGGGACTATGGCTACACCTTC
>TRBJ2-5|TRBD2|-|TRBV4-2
CASRLTTLAGETQYF
TGTGCCAGCAGACTAACTACACTAGCGGGAGAGACCCAGTACTTC
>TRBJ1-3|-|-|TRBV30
CAWTRGLSGNTIYF
TGTGCCTGGACGCGGGGGCTCTCTGGAAACACCATATATTTT
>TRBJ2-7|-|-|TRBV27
CASSLKGGGGGEQYF
TGTGCCAGCAGTTTAAAGGGAGGCGGGGGCGGCGAGCAGTACTTC
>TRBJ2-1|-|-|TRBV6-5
CASSWRDSYNEQFF
TGTGCCAGCAGTTGGCGGGACTCCTACAATGAGCAGTTCTTC
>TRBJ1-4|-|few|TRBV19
CASSIGFTREKLFF
TGTGCCAGTAGTATCGGTTTCACTAGGGAAAAACTGTTTTTT
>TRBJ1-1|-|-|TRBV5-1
CASSLDGVRLGVGTEAFF
TGCGCCAGCAGCTTGGATGGCGTGAGATTGGGCGTTGGGACTGAAGCTTTCTTT
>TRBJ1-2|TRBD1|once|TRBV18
CASSGVPGQGAHGYTF
TGTGCCAGCTCAGGCGTCCCGGGACAGGGGGCGCATGGCTACACCTTC
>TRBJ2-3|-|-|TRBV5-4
CASSQRGPDTQYF
TGTGCCAGCAGCCAAAGGGGCCCAGATACGCAGTATTTT
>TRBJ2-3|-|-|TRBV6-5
CASTVGQSSTDTQYF
TGTGCCAGCACCGTAGGACAGTCTAGCACAGATACGCAGTATTTT
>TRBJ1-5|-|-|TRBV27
CASKEGNQPQHF
TGTGCCAGCAAAGAGGGAAATCAGCCCCAGCATTTT
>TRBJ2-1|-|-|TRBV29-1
CSLKRASSYNEQFF
TGCAGCCTCAAGCGGGCAAGCTCCTACAATGAGCAGTTCTTC
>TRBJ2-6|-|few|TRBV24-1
CATSSTFGGRTNVLTF
TGTGCCACCAGCTCTACTTTCGGGGGAAGGACCAACGTCCTGACTTTC
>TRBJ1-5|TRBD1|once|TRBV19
CASRPQGPGGLNNQPQHF
TGTGCCAGTAGACCGCAGGGCCCAGGGGGCTTGAATAATCAGCCCCAGCATTTT
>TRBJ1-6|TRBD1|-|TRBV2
CASSDRASYNSSLHF
TGTGCCAGCAGCGACAGGGCCTCCTATAATTCATCCCTCCACTTT
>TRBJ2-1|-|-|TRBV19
CASSISRVDEQFF
TGTGCCAGTAGTATCTCCAGGGTCGATGAGCAGTTCTTC
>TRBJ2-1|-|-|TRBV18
CASSPREQGDEQFF
TGTGCCAGCTCACCAAGGGAACAGGGCGATGAGCAGTTCTTC
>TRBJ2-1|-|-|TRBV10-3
CAISDRGSFDEQFF
TGTGCCATCAGTGATAGGGGAAGTTTCGATGAGCAGTTCTTC
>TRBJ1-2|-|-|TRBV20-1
CSARDVPRSTF
TGCAGTGCTAGAGACGTACCTCGGAGCACCTTC
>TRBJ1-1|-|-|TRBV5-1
CASSLIGRNTEAFF
TGCGCCAGCAGCTTGATAGGGAGGAACACTGAAGCTTTCTTT
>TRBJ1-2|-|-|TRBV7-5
CVRSPGGNYGYTF
TGTGTCAGAAGCCCGGGTGGGAACTATGGCTACACCTTC